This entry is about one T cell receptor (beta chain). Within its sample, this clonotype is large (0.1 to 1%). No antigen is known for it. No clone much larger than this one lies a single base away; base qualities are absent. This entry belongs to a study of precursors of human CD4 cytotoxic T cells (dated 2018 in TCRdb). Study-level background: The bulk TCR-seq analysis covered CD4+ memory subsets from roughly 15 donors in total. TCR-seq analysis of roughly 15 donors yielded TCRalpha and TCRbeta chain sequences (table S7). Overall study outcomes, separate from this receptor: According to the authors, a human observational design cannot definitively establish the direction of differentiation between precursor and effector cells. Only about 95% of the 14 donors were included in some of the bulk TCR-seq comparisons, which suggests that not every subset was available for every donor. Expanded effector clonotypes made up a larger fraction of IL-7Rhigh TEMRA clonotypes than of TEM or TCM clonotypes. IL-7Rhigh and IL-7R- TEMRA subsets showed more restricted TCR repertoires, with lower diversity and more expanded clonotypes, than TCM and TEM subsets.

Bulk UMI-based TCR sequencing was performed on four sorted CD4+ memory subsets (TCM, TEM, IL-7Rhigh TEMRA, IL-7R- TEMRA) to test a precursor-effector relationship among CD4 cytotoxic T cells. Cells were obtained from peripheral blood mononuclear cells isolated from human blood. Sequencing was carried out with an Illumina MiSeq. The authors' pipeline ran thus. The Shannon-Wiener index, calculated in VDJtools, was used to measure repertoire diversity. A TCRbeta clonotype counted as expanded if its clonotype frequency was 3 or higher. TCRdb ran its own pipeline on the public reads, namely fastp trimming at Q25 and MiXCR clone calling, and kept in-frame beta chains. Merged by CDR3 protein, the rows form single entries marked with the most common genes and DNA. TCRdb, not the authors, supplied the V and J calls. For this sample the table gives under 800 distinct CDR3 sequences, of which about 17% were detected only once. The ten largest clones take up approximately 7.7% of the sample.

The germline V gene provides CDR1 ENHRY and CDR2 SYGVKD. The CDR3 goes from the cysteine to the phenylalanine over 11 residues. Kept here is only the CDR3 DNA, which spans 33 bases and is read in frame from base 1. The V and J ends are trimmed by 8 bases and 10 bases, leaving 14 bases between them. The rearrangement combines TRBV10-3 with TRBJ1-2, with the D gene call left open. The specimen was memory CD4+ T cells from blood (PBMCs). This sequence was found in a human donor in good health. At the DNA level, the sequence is TGTGCCATCTTCGACGGCTCCTACTACACCTTC. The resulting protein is CAIFDGSYYTF.